The T cell receptor beta chain under discussion was sequenced for a study of shared clonotypes between healthy human individuals. Overall study results and limits: Relative to clonotypes present in all four donors, those not shared had lower generation probabilities.

The repertoire was sequenced with immunoSEQ multiplex PCR; TCRdb's copy has only in-frame clones and lacks some. The sample contains 600,000 to 750,000 clones, roughly 72% of which appear only once. CDR1 and CDR2 from the germline V gene are SGDLS and YYNGEE. There are 14 residues in the CDR3. J lost 5 bases, V lost 1 base, and 3 bases had no gene match. About this clone: Its specificity is unknown.

The origin of this receptor is a woman aged 25 to 45 in good health. This rearrangement joins TRBV9 to TRBJ2-5, with 9 bases that match TRBD1. The sample comprised memory CD4+ T cells sorted from blood. Subset denoted: CD45RA-negative fraction. CDR3 region: CASSVSDRGETQYF. The CDR3 coding sequence is TGTGCCAGCAGCGTAAGTGACAGGGGGGAGACCCAGTACTTC.